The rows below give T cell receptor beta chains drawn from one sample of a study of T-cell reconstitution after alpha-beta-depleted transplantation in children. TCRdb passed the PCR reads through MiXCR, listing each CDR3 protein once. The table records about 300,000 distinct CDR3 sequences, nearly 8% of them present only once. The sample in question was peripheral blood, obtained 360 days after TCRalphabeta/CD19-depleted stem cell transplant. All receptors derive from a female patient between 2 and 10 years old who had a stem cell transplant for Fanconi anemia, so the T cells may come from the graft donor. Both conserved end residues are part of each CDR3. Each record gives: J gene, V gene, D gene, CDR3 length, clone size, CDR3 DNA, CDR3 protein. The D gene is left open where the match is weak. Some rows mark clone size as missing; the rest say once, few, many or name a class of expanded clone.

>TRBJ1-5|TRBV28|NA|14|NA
TGTGCCAGCCGTGGACGGGTTTCCAATCAGCCCCAGCATTTT
CASRGRVSNQPQHF
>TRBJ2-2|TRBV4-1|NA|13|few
TGCGCCAGCAGCCAAGGGGGCCTTCGAGAGCTGTTTTTT
CASSQGGLRELFF
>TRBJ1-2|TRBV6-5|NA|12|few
TGTGCCAGCAGTTACGACGCGGATGGCTACACCTTC
CASSYDADGYTF
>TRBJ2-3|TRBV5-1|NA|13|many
TGCGCCAGCAGCTTGGCCGGAGGGGATACGCAGTATTTT
CASSLAGGDTQYF
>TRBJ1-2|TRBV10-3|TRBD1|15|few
TGTGCCATCAGTGTGGACAGGGGAGGAAACTATGGCTACACCTTC
CAISVDRGGNYGYTF
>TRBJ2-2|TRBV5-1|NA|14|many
TGCGCCAGCAGCCTCGACAGTGCCACCGGGGAGCTGTTTTTT
CASSLDSATGELFF
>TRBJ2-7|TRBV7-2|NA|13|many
TGTGCCAGCAGCGTACAGGCCTCCTACGAGCAGTACTTC
CASSVQASYEQYF
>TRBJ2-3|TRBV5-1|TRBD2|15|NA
TGCGCCAGCACCTTAAGCGGGGCTGAGTCGGCTACGCAGTATTTT
CASTLSGAESATQYF
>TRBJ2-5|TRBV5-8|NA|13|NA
TGTGCCAGCAGCTCCCGTGGGGCAGAGACCCAGTACTTC
CASSSRGAETQYF
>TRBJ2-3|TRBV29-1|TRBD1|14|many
TGCAGCGTTTCCAGGGGGCGTACGGCAGATACGCAGTATTTT
CSVSRGRTADTQYF
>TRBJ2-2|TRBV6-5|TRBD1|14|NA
TGTGCCAGCAGTTCGGGACAGGGACCCGGGGAGCTGTTTTTT
CASSSGQGPGELFF
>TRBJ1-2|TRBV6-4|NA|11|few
TGTGCCAGCAGGGGACCTAGTGGCTACACCTTC
CASRGPSGYTF
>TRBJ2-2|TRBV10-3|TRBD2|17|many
TGTGCCATCAGATCGACTAGCGCACTAACGAACACCGGGGAGCTGTTTTTT
CAIRSTSALTNTGELFF
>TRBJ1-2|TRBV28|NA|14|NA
TGTGCCAGCAGCCCCGTGGCCCCGTATGGCGGCTACACCTTC
CASSPVAPYGGYTF
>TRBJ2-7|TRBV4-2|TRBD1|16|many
TGTGCCAGCAGCCAAGACGCAGGGGGCGGTCTCTACGAGCAGTACTTC
CASSQDAGGGLYEQYF
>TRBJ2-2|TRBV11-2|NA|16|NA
TGTGCCAGCAGCGTAGTGCGGTATCCGAACACCGGGGAGCTGTTTTTT
CASSVVRYPNTGELFF
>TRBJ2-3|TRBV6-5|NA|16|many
TGTGCCAGCAGTTACTCGCCCGAATCTAGCACAGATACGCAGTATTTT
CASSYSPESSTDTQYF
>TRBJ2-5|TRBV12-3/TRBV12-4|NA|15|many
TGTGCCAGCAGTCCGGGACTTGGGCGGGGAGAGACCCAGTACTTC
CASSPGLGRGETQYF
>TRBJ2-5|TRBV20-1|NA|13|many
TGCAGTGCTAGCCCAACAGGGAAAGAGACCCAGTACTTC
CSASPTGKETQYF
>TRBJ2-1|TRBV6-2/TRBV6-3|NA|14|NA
TGTGCCAGCAGTTACCCGTACCGGGGCCAGGCGCAGTTCTTC
CASSYPYRGQAQFF
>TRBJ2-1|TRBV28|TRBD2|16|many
TGTGCCAGCAGTCCCCTGACTAGCGGGAGGACTTATGAGCAGTTCTTC
CASSPLTSGRTYEQFF
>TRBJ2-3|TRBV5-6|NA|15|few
TGTGCCAGCAGCTTGGCGGCGGATTTCACAGATACGCAGTATTTT
CASSLAADFTDTQYF
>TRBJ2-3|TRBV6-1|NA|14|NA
TGTGCCAGCAGTCGACTAGGGAGCACAGATACGCAGTTTTTT
CASSRLGSTDTQFF
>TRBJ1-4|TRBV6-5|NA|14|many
TGTGCCAGCAGAACGGGGTTGGGTGATGAAAAACTGTTTTTT
CASRTGLGDEKLFF
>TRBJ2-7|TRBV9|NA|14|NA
TGTGCCAGCAGCGTGGCCGGGGCGGGCTACGAGCAGTACTTC
CASSVAGAGYEQYF
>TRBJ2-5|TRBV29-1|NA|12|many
TGCAGCGTTGGTCTCAGTGAAGAGACCCAGTACTTC
CSVGLSEETQYF
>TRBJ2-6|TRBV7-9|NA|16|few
TGTGCCAGCACCCCTTTAGGGGGGTACGGGGCCAACGTCCTGACTTTC
CASTPLGGYGANVLTF
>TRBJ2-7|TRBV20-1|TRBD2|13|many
TGCAGTGCTAGAGGACTAGCTTCCTACGAGCAGTACTTC
CSARGLASYEQYF
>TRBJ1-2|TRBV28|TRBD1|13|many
TGTGCCAGCAAGCGGACAGGGGTCTATGGCTACACCTTC
CASKRTGVYGYTF
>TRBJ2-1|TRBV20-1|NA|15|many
TGCAGTGCTAGGTCGGGGGATCGCTCCTACAATGAGCAGTTCTTC
CSARSGDRSYNEQFF
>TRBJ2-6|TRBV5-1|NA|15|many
TGCGCCAGCAGCTTAGTGGGTTCTGGGGCCAACGTCCTGACTTTC
CASSLVGSGANVLTF
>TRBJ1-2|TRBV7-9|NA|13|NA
TGTGCCAGCAGCTTTGGGGGTGTGAAAGACTACACCTTC
CASSFGGVKDYTF
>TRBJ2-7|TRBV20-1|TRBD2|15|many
TGCAGTGCTAGAGGGACACTAGCGGCATCCTACGAGCAGTACTTC
CSARGTLAASYEQYF
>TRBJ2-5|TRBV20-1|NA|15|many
TGCAGTGCCAAGGGACAGCGGAGGGCCCGGGAGACCCAGTACTTC
CSAKGQRRARETQYF
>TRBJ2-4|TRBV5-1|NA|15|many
TGCGCCAGCAGCTTGGGCCCGGGTTCCAAAAACATTCAGTACTTC
CASSLGPGSKNIQYF
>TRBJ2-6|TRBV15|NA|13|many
TGTGCCACCAAGAGTTCTGGGGCCAACGTCCTGACTTTC
CATKSSGANVLTF
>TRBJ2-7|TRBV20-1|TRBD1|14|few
TGCAGTGCTAACTACAGGGGGAGCTCCTACGAGCAGTACTTC
CSANYRGSSYEQYF
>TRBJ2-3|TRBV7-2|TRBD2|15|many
TGTGCCAGCAGCTTAAGGACTAGCGGGAGGGGGACGCAGTATTTT
CASSLRTSGRGTQYF
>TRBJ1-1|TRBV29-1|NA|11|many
TGCAGCGTTGGGGGGGGCACTGAAGCTTTCTTT
CSVGGGTEAFF
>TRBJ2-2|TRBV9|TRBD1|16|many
TGTGCCAGCAGCGGTAAGGGACAGTCGAACACCGGGGAGCTGTTTTTT
CASSGKGQSNTGELFF
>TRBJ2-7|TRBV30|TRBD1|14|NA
TGTGCCTGGAGCCGGACAGGGAAATCCTACGAGCAGTACTTC
CAWSRTGKSYEQYF
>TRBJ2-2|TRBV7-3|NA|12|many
TGCGCCAGCAGCTTTCCCCCCGGGGAGCTGTTTTTT
CASSFPPGELFF
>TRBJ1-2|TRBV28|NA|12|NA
TGTGCCAGCACAACAGGGCCCTATGGCTACACCTTC
CASTTGPYGYTF